The next 30 T cell receptor beta chains were all read from a single sample in a study of Graves' ophthalmopathy and Graves' hyperthyroidism. The sequenced template was RNA, covering the TCR beta CDR3 region. Scientists carried out first-round RT-PCR using HTBI primers and then a second-round multiplex PCR. TCRdb redid the calling of the multiplex PCR reads with MiXCR, one entry per CDR3 protein. The data contain 300,000 or so distinct CDR3 sequences, roughly 16% of them singletons. The sequencing input was peripheral blood. All receptors come from an adult man with Graves' ophthalmopathy.

This clonotype was found a few times. The V and J genes are TRBV12-5 and TRBJ1-1; D might be TRBD1 (5 bases). This CDR3 has 15 amino acids. Trimming stripped 1 base from V and 4 bases from J, with 13 bases between. The germline CDR1 and CDR2 sequences are LGHNT and FRNRAP. The CDR3: CASGLGVGGSTEAFF. As DNA, the CDR3 is TGTGCTAGTGGTTTGGGGGTGGGGGGGAGCACTGAAGCTTTCTTT.

The sample holds a few counts of this clonotype. This may be a read error, as it is one base from a much larger clone. The chain uses TRBV18 and TRBJ1-1; unclear D gene. Germline values: CDR1 KGHSH, CDR2 LQKENI. The CDR3 contains 12 residues. DNA of the CDR3: TGTGCCAGCTCACCTCCCGGGGTTAAAGCTCTCTTT. Protein product: CASSPPGVKALF.

This clonotype was picked up a small number of times. CDR3 DNA: TGTGCCTGGAGTAGGGGACGATATAATTCACCCCTCCACTTT. This gives the protein CAWSRGRYNSPLHF. The chain uses TRBV30 and TRBJ1-6; TRBD1 is a possible D gene (5 bases). V dropped 2 bases and J dropped 4 bases, with 9 bases sitting between them. From germline, CDR1 is GTSNPN and CDR2 SVGIG (reference sequence). The CDR3 contains 14 residues. Complete variable domain (other parts from reference TRBV30 and TRBJ1-6): SQTIHQWPATLVQPVGSPLSLECTVEGTSNPNLYWYRQAAGRGLQLLFYSVGIGQISSEVPQNLSASRPQDRQFILSSKKLLLSDSGFYLCAWSRGRYNSPLHFGNGTRLTVT.

This clonotype was recorded many times. The gene calls are TRBV12-3 or TRBV12-4 and TRBJ1-6, with D possibly TRBD1 on 5 matching bases. V was trimmed by 5 bases and J by 7 bases, leaving 15 bases between them. This CDR3 comprises 15 residues. Here the CDR3 DNA reads TGTGCCAGCAGTACGAACCGGGGCGGCAATTCACCCCTCCACTTT. Its protein is CASSTNRGGNSPLHF.

This clonotype was recorded at least ten times. The genes are TRBV7-2 and TRBJ2-7; perhaps TRBD1 as D (6 bases). The CDR3 spans 15 residues. Germline CDR1 reads SGHTA; CDR2 reads FQGNSA. V lost 3 bases and J 0 bases, leaving 12 bases between the germline ends. As DNA, the CDR3 is TGTGCCAGCAGCTTGGGGGCAGGGGCCTCCTACGAGCAGTACTTC. It specifies CASSLGAGASYEQYF.

In this sample, this clonotype turned up many times. The chain joins TRBV10-3 to TRBJ1-1; 8 nucleotides align to TRBD1. The germline V gene has CDR1 ENHRY and CDR2 SYGVKD. The V gene end was trimmed by 6 bases and the J gene end by 2 bases; junction bases not matched to a gene: 2. The length of the CDR3 is 13 residues. The CDR3 spells CAIRGQVNTEAFF. In nucleotides, the CDR3 is TGTGCCATCAGGGGACAGGTAAACACTGAAGCTTTCTTT.

The chain is built from TRBV6-1 and TRBJ2-5; D gene unclear. In germline, CDR1 is MNHNS, CDR2 SASEGT. The V end lost 4 bases, the J end lost 1 base, and 10 bases lay between the germline ends. The CDR3 loop spans 14 amino acids. In DNA, the CDR3 is TGTGCCAGCAGTGCAAGGGCTTTCCAAGAGACCCAGTACTTC. Encoded protein: CASSARAFQETQYF.

This clonotype was counted many times. V and J are TRBV18 and TRBJ1-1; weak D call: TRBD1 (5 bases). This CDR3 is 14 amino acids long. V was cut by 3 bases and J by 5 bases, with 13 bases left in between. Germline CDR1 is KGHSH and CDR2 is LQKENI. The CDR3, as DNA: TGTGCCAGCTCACCCGTCGGGGGTCGGACTGAAGCTTTCTTT. Amino acid sequence: CASSPVGGRTEAFF.

This clonotype appeared many times. This sequence joins TRBV5-1 and TRBJ2-7, with TRBD2 matching 8 bases. With V trimmed by 3 bases and J by 3 bases, 2 bases remained unmatched. The CDR3 has 13 residues. From germline, CDR1 is SGHRS and CDR2 YFSETQ. CDR3 in amino acids: CASSSSGHYEQYF. The CDR3 bases are TGCGCCAGCAGCTCTAGCGGGCACTACGAGCAGTACTTC.

This clonotype was picked up many times. V gene TRBV18 combines with J gene TRBJ1-1, with 7 bases aligning to TRBD1. Germline V gives CDR1 KGHSH, CDR2 LQKENI. V was clipped by 2 bases and J by 0 bases; unmatched bases: 9. The CDR3 totals 17 residues. Here the CDR3 DNA reads TGTGCCAGCTCACCAATTGACAGGGATGTGATGAACACTGAAGCTTTCTTT. Translated, it gives CASSPIDRDVMNTEAFF.

This clonotype has at least ten counts. The chain carries TRBV7-9 and TRBJ1-1; 12 nucleotides align to TRBD1. The germline gives CDR1 SEHNR, CDR2 FQNEAQ (reference sequence). With V trimmed by 5 bases and J by 4 bases, 8 bases remained unmatched. The CDR3 consists of 16 residues. This CDR3 reads CASSPWDRGRGTEAFF. The CDR3, as DNA: TGTGCCAGCAGCCCGTGGGACAGGGGGCGAGGCACTGAAGCTTTCTTT.

This sequence joins TRBV28 and TRBJ2-7, with a possible D match to TRBD1 (6 bases). CDR3 length: 14 amino acids. CDR1 and CDR2 (germline): MDHEN, SYDVKM. With 6 bases removed from V and 1 base from J, the gap between germline ends came to 13 bases. CDR3 in amino acids: CASRTGAKSYEQYF. The CDR3 coding sequence is TGTGCCAGCAGGACAGGAGCGAAGTCCTACGAGCAGTACTTC.

This clonotype was seen ten or more times. The V gene is TRBV20-1, the J gene TRBJ1-1; the D gene is possibly TRBD1 (6 bases). In germline, CDR1 is DFQATT, CDR2 SNEGSKA (reference sequence). This CDR3 is 16 amino acids long. Between the trimmed V and J ends, which lost 5 bases and 5 bases, there was a span of 24 bases. The chain's CDR3 is CSASDSLQGVRTEAFF. The DNA of the CDR3 is TGCAGTGCTTCTGACTCACTACAGGGAGTAAGGACTGAAGCTTTCTTT.

There are many counts of this clonotype. The V call is TRBV6-1, the J call TRBJ2-5; no definite D call. The germline V and J ends were trimmed by 0 bases and 5 bases, with 13 bases remaining between them. CDR1 is MNHNS, CDR2 SASEGT, per germline. The CDR3 sequence is 15 residues long. The CDR3 DNA sequence: TGTGCCAGCAGTGAAGCGCGAAGAGTGGCGGAGACCCAGTACTTC. It specifies CASSEARRVAETQYF.

This clonotype was seen many times. The V and J genes are TRBV7-2 and TRBJ2-2; TRBD2 is a possible D gene (6 bases). The CDR3 runs to 15 residues. Trimming shortened V by 5 bases and J by 5 bases, and 15 bases separated the two germline ends. The germline gives CDR1 SGHTA, CDR2 FQGNSA. This CDR3 reads CASSPGTLKTGELFF. CDR3 in DNA: TGTGCCAGCAGCCCTGGGACTTTAAAGACCGGGGAGCTGTTTTTT.

This clonotype has ten or more counts. This chain uses TRBV9 with TRBJ2-5, with D possibly TRBD2 on 6 matching bases. Germline assignment: CDR1 SGDLS and CDR2 YYNGEE. Trimming cost V 4 bases and J 5 bases, with 12 bases left between them. The CDR3 is made up of 13 amino acids. CDR3 DNA sequence: TGTGCCAGCAGCCGCCCGGGAGCCGAGACCCAGTACTTC. This gives the protein CASSRPGAETQYF.

This clonotype was picked up many times. The J gene is TRBJ1-6, the V gene TRBV7-2; D uncertain. CDR1 and CDR2 (germline): SGHTA, FQGNSA. This CDR3 has 16 residues. V was pared by 1 base and J by 8 bases, with 15 bases between. CDR3 bases: TGTGCCAGCAGCTTAGTGGGCAAGGCCGGGGATTCACCCCTCCACTTT. It yields the protein CASSLVGKAGDSPLHF.

This clonotype was detected many times. For the CDR3, the DNA is TGTGCCAGCAGCTCCCCTTCTGAAGGCCCGAGGACTGAAGCTTTCTTT. It translates to CASSSPSEGPRTEAFF. The chain couples TRBV9 to TRBJ1-1; D is undetermined. This CDR3 region has 16 residues. CDR1 is SGDLS and CDR2 is YYNGEE in the germline V gene. Deletions cut 4 bases from V and 5 bases from J, with 21 bases between.

This clonotype appeared many times. The gene calls are TRBV6-2 or TRBV6-3 and TRBJ2-7, with TRBD2 matching over 7 bases. The length of the CDR3 is 12 residues. Germline trimming cut 4 bases from V and 7 bases from J; bases unmatched to any gene: 4. CDR1 is MNHEY, CDR2 SVGEGT, per germline. The CDR3 reads CASSSLAEEQYF. Here the CDR3 DNA reads TGTGCCAGCAGTTCGCTAGCGGAAGAGCAGTACTTC.

The chain uses TRBV20-1 and TRBJ1-2; 9 bases are a match to TRBD1. Trimming removed 6 bases from V and 6 bases from J; junction bases left unmatched: 5. The CDR3 runs to 12 residues. Germline V gene data show CDR1 as DFQATT and CDR2 as SNEGSKA (reference sequence). CDR3: CSAPRQGDGYTF. DNA of the CDR3: TGCAGTGCCCCCCGACAGGGGGATGGCTACACCTTC.

This clonotype was seen many times. V gene TRBV9 combines with J gene TRBJ2-7, with 7 bases that match TRBD2. CDR3 length equals 16 residues. The V and J ends lost 3 bases and 4 bases, in that order; junction bases with no gene match: 13. In germline, CDR1 is SGDLS, CDR2 YYNGEE. The CDR3 sequence: CASSAAPGGRAYEQYF. In DNA, the CDR3 is TGTGCCAGCAGCGCAGCCCCGGGGGGTCGGGCTTACGAGCAGTACTTC.

This clonotype was seen at least ten times. This chain links TRBV6-1 with TRBJ1-5; 8 positions agree with TRBD1. The CDR3 extends over 13 amino acids. Losses at the gene ends were 10 bases for V and 4 bases for J; bases not matched to a gene: 6. CDR1 MNHNS and CDR2 SASEGT come from the germline V gene. In DNA, the CDR3 is TGTGCCACCTCGGACAGGGTAAATCAGCCCCAGCATTTT. As protein: CATSDRVNQPQHF.

This clonotype was recorded many times. DNA for the CDR3: TGTGCCTGGAGTGTACTTAGTAGGGCAGCATCCGAGCAGTACTTC. Translating gives CAWSVLSRAASEQYF. This sequence joins TRBV30 and TRBJ2-7; D uncertain. V was trimmed by 0 bases and J by 6 bases, leaving 18 bases between them. Germline lookup yields CDR1 GTSNPN and CDR2 SVGIG (reference sequence). The CDR3 totals 15 residues.

This clonotype was recorded many times. J is TRBJ2-7 and V is TRBV28, with D hard to call. Trimming took off 2 bases at V and 7 bases at J, with 9 bases between the two ends. The CDR3 has 12 residues. Germline V gene sequence: CDR1 MDHEN, CDR2 SYDVKM. CDR3 amino acids: CASSLGRREQYF. The DNA of the CDR3 is TGTGCCAGCAGTTTAGGCAGGCGGGAGCAGTACTTC.

About this clonotype: This may arise from a read error, as a much more abundant clone is one base away. The CDR3 spells CASSLEGGRYEQYF. CDR3 nucleotides: TGTGCCAGCAGCTTAGAAGGAGGGAGGTACGAGCAGTACTTC. V and J are TRBV7-2 and TRBJ2-7, with a tentative D call TRBD2 (6 bases). Germline values: CDR1 SGHTA, CDR2 FQGNSA. The V end was cut by 1 base, the J end by 4 bases, with 11 bases between. The CDR3 spans 14 residues.

This clonotype was observed many times. V usage is TRBV4-3 and J usage is TRBJ1-1; D unclear. V was clipped by 4 bases and J by 1 base, with 7 bases between them. This CDR3 has 13 residues. The V gene's germline CDR1 is LGHNA and CDR2 YSLEER. This CDR3 reads CASSRAPNTEAFF. CDR3 nucleotide sequence: TGCGCCAGCAGCCGGGCCCCGAACACTGAAGCTTTCTTT.

This clonotype was recorded at least ten times. The gene calls are TRBV6-5 and TRBJ2-3, with D tentatively TRBD1 or TRBD2 (6 bases each). V gave up 2 bases and J gave up 3 bases, with 9 bases separating them. The CDR3 consists of 14 residues. Per germline, CDR1 MNHEY and CDR2 SVGAGI. The CDR3, as DNA: TGTGCCAGCAGTTACCCGGGGGCAACAGATACGCAGTATTTT. It is translated as CASSYPGATDTQYF.

In its sample, this clonotype was seen many times. The chain joins TRBV27 to TRBJ2-2; 9 nucleotides match TRBD2. CDR1 and CDR2 (germline): MNHEY, SMNVEV (reference sequence). The CDR3 extends over 14 amino acids. J was trimmed by 6 bases and V by 2 bases; bases with no gene match: 1. CDR3 protein: CASSLIAGAGELFF. CDR3 nucleotides: TGTGCCAGCAGTTTAATAGCGGGGGCCGGGGAGCTGTTTTTT.

This clonotype was counted many times. The chain joins TRBV28 to TRBJ1-2; no firm D call. Looked up from germline, CDR1 is MDHEN and CDR2 is SYDVKM. The V gene lost 5 bases and the J gene lost 5 bases, with 15 bases spanning the gap. The CDR3 runs 14 residues. CDR3 bases: TGTGCCAGCAGTCCGATCCAGGAACGATATGGCTACACCTTC. Translating it yields CASSPIQERYGYTF.

In its sample, this clonotype was seen many times. The rearrangement links TRBV10-3 to TRBJ2-7; 9 bases match TRBD2. The CDR3 contains 18 residues. The ends lost 2 bases at V and 3 bases at J; junction bases unmatched: 14. Germline CDR1 and CDR2: ENHRY and SYGVKD. The CDR3 sequence is CAISEILREGRGFYEQYF. CDR3 nucleotide sequence: TGTGCCATCAGTGAGATATTGCGGGAGGGCCGGGGTTTCTACGAGCAGTACTTC.